The rows below give T cell receptor beta chains drawn from one sample of a study of blood T cell repertoires in COVID-19. The method was immunoSEQ multiplex PCR; TCRdb's version includes in-frame clones alone and lacks a portion of them. This repertoire shows over 300,000 clones, around 90% found once; its top ten account for 6.5%. Sequencing was performed on peripheral blood. All receptors come from a man between 18 and 35 years old with active or convalescent COVID-19. CDR3s include the opening cysteine and the closing phenylalanine or tryptophan. The D gene is left open where the match is weak. Size values are once, few and many counts, or a class for expanded clones, and some rows have none.

J	V	size	D	CDR3	DNA
TRBJ2-7	TRBV5-4	NA	NA	CASSNRLDSYEQYF	TGTGCCAGCTCCAATCGACTAGACTCCTACGAGCAGTACTTC
TRBJ1-4	TRBV27	NA	TRBD1	CASSFLPRDRRTNEKLFF	TGTGCCAGCAGTTTCCTCCCCCGGGACAGGAGAACTAATGAAAAACTGTTTTTT
TRBJ1-1	TRBV29-1	NA	NA	CSVQGRPNTEAFF	TGCAGCGTTCAGGGGCGGCCGAACACTGAAGCTTTCTTT
TRBJ1-3	TRBV9	NA	TRBD1	CASSLAAQGAFSGNTIYF	TGTGCCAGCAGCTTAGCTGCCCAGGGGGCGTTCTCTGGAAACACCATATATTTT
TRBJ1-6	TRBV5-5	NA	TRBD1	CASRDRGPYNSPLHF	TGTGCCAGCCGGGACAGGGGACCTTATAATTCACCCCTCCACTTT
TRBJ1-5	TRBV30	NA	NA	CASGDTSNPQHF	TGTGCCTCTGGGGACACCTCTAACCCCCAGCATTTT
TRBJ2-7	TRBV7-9	NA	TRBD1	CASSPIITGGIPHEQYF	TGTGCCAGCAGCCCTATAATTACAGGGGGCATACCCCACGAGCAGTACTTC
TRBJ2-7	TRBV27	NA	TRBD1	CASIRQGNTLYEQYF	TGTGCCAGCATCAGACAGGGTAACACTCTTTACGAGCAGTACTTC
TRBJ2-3	TRBV6-5	NA	TRBD2	CASSYRSGTTDTQYF	TGTGCCAGCAGTTACCGGAGCGGGACCACAGATACGCAGTATTTT
TRBJ2-7	TRBV28	NA	NA	CASSFPGRDEQYF	TGTGCCAGCAGTTTTCCGGGTAGAGACGAGCAGTACTTC
TRBJ2-3	TRBV7-3	NA	NA	CASSSGGRGTDTQYF	TGTGCCAGCAGCTCCGGGGGCAGGGGGACAGATACGCAGTATTTT
TRBJ1-6	TRBV19	NA	TRBD1	CASSTGTGIGNSPLHF	TGTGCCAGTAGTACGGGGACAGGGATTGGTAATTCACCCCTCCACTTT
TRBJ1-1	TRBV25-1	few	TRBD1	CASSDQTGLAFF	TGTGCCAGCAGTGACCAGACAGGGTTGGCTTTCTTT
TRBJ1-5	TRBV4-3	NA	NA	CASSQSGTLNQPQHF	TGCGCCAGCAGCCAATCAGGGACTCTAAATCAGCCCCAGCATTTT